Following are 15 T cell receptor beta chains from one sample sequenced in a study. TCRdb redid the calling of the 5' RACE reads with MiXCR, one entry per CDR3 protein. The table has around 33,000 distinct CDR3 sequences, about 24% seen once. The sample consisted of memory CD4+ T cells sorted from blood. Specified subset: memory CD4+ T cells, CD4+CD45RO+CD25-. The receptors come from a female donor with breast cancer.

V gene TRBV28 combines with J gene TRBJ2-7, with 10 bases aligning to TRBD1. From germline, CDR1 is MDHEN and CDR2 SYDVKM. The CDR3 is made up of 14 amino acids. Trimming at V came to 6 bases and at J to 5 bases, leaving 7 bases not matched to a gene. For the CDR3, the DNA is TGTGCCAGCAGCTTGGAGGGGACAGGGGACGAGCAGTACTTC. As protein: CASSLEGTGDEQYF. The whole variable domain, filled in from reference TRBV28 and TRBJ2-7, reads DVKVTQSSRYLVKRTGEKVFLECVQDMDHENMFWYRQDPGLGLRLIYFSYDVKMKEKGDIPEGYSVSREKKERFSLILESASTNQTSMYLCASSLEGTGDEQYFGPGTRLTVT.

V gene TRBV20-1 combines with J gene TRBJ2-1, with a possible D match to TRBD2 (6 bases). Trimming cost V 0 bases and J 4 bases, with 16 bases left between them. The CDR3 consists of 16 residues. From germline, CDR1 is DFQATT and CDR2 SNEGSKA (reference sequence). The CDR3 nucleotides read TGCAGTGCTAGAGATTTGGGCGGGACTGGATACAATGAGCAGTTCTTC. This codes for CSARDLGGTGYNEQFF.

This clonotype was found a few times. The chain links TRBV27 to TRBJ2-7, with TRBD2 matching over 12 bases. CDR1 is MNHEY, CDR2 SMNVEV, per germline (reference sequence). The CDR3 covers 13 residues. The trim removed 8 bases at V and 6 bases at J, leaving 5 bases unmatched. The CDR3 bases are TGTGCCAGCTCGGGACTAGCGGGTCTCGAGCAGTACTTC. Translation gives CASSGLAGLEQYF.

This clonotype was counted only a few times. The chain employs TRBV4-1 and TRBJ2-7, with a weak D call TRBD2 (5 bases). The CDR3 length is 16 residues. The germline CDR1 and CDR2 sequences are MGHRA and YSYEKL. The V end was cut by 4 bases, the J end by 0 bases, with 16 bases between. CDR3 sequence: CASSPGRGPSSYEQYF. The CDR3 region has the DNA TGCGCCAGCAGCCCTGGGAGAGGCCCAAGCTCCTACGAGCAGTACTTC.

The chain combines TRBV4-1 with TRBJ1-2; 11 nucleotides align to TRBD1. J lost 4 bases, V lost 1 base, and 17 bases had no gene match. CDR1 is MGHRA and CDR2 is YSYEKL in the germline V gene. This CDR3 is built from 20 residues. The chain's CDR3 is CASSQAMGGQGAFLVYGYTF. In nucleotides, the CDR3 is TGCGCCAGCAGCCAAGCCATGGGCGGACAGGGGGCATTCCTCGTCTATGGCTACACCTTC.

This clonotype came up a few times. A junction end diverges from the germline sequence, so it may reflect a read error. The chain combines TRBV4-1 with TRBJ2-7; D might be TRBD2 (5 bases). Germline-derived CDR1 and CDR2 are MGHRA and YSYEKL. The CDR3 is made up of 15 amino acids. The CDR3 sequence is CAGSQDKSGSYEQYF. The CDR3 nucleotides are TGCGCCGGCAGCCAAGATAAAAGCGGATCCTACGAGCAGTACTTC.

About this clonotype itself: Relative to the germline gene, one junction end is altered; a read error may explain this. The chain carries TRBV28 and TRBJ2-6, with D tentatively TRBD1 or TRBD2 (5 bases each). The CDR3 has 20 amino acids. The germline V gene has CDR1 MDHEN and CDR2 SYDVKM. The CDR3 bases are TGTGCCAGCAGTTCCGGACTGTTAAGTTATGCGAGTCCTGGGGCCGACGTCCTGACTTTC. It is translated as CASSSGLLSYASPGADVLTF.

This clonotype has a count of ten or more. The chain carries TRBV7-9 and TRBJ2-7; D is perhaps TRBD1 (6 bases). The germline V and J ends were trimmed by 8 bases and 1 base, with 12 bases remaining between them. The CDR3 runs to 13 residues. The V gene's germline CDR1 is SEHNR and CDR2 FQNEAQ (reference sequence). CDR3 in DNA: TGTGCCAGCGACCGAACAGGGTCCTACGAGCAGTACTTC. Its protein product is CASDRTGSYEQYF. Drawing the rest from reference TRBV7-9 and TRBJ2-7, the complete variable domain is DTGVSQNPRHKITKRGQNVTFRCDPISEHNRLYWYRQTLGQGPEFLTYFQNEAQLEKSRLLSDRFSAERPKGSFSTLEIQRTEQGDSAMYLCASDRTGSYEQYFGPGTRLTVT.

The chain employs TRBV6-2 or TRBV6-3 and TRBJ2-3; D is tentatively TRBD1 or TRBD2 (5 bases each). V was shortened by 7 bases and J by 2 bases, with 19 bases between the two germline ends. CDR1 and CDR2 (germline): MNHEY, SVGEGT. CDR3 size: 16 residues. As DNA, the CDR3 is TGTGCCAGCAAAAAAAGGGACGGGGAATACACAGATACGCAGTATTTT. Translating it yields CASKKRDGEYTDTQYF.

The chain uses TRBV18 and TRBJ2-1; TRBD1 is a possible D gene (5 bases). The CDR3 is 16 residues long. The germline V gene encodes CDR1 KGHSH and CDR2 LQKENI. Trimming left V 0 bases short and J 3 bases short, with 12 bases between. CDR3 in DNA: TGTGCCAGCTCACCACCATTCAGGGCAAGCTACAATGAGCAGTTCTTC. It is translated as CASSPPFRASYNEQFF.

This chain uses TRBV3-1 with TRBJ2-3; no definite D call. This CDR3 contains 16 residues. The V gene's germline CDR1 is LGHDT and CDR2 YNNKEL (reference sequence). The ends were cut back, 0 bases at V and 2 bases at J, with 12 bases in the middle. This CDR3 is CASSQDGSLDTDTQYF. CDR3 bases: TGTGCCAGCAGCCAAGATGGCTCCCTAGACACAGATACGCAGTATTTT.

The chain employs TRBV20-1 and TRBJ2-1, with a possible D match to TRBD1 (5 bases). The CDR3 length is 16 residues. Germline CDR1 DFQATT, CDR2 SNEGSKA (reference sequence). Trimming pared 2 bases from V and 9 bases from J, leaving 23 bases between. CDR3: CSARPSQGGIYGEQFF. In nucleotides, the CDR3 is TGCAGTGCTAGACCCTCGCAGGGTGGGATTTACGGTGAGCAGTTCTTC.

This clonotype was detected only a few times. The chain joins TRBV12-3 or TRBV12-4 to TRBJ2-5; 8 nucleotides align to TRBD1. The trim removed 5 bases at V and 3 bases at J, leaving 8 bases unmatched. The CDR3 covers 15 residues. In DNA form, the CDR3 reads TGTGCCAGCAGTGGAGCCGGACAGGGCGAAGAGACCCAGTACTTC. This translates into CASSGAGQGEETQYF.

In this sample, this clonotype turned up a few times. Being one base from a much bigger clone, this may be a read error. The chain joins TRBV5-1 to TRBJ2-2; 9 positions match TRBD1. CDR1 is SGHRS and CDR2 is YFSETQ in the germline V gene. V lost 4 bases, J lost 4 bases, and 8 bases stayed unmatched. The CDR3 loop spans 16 amino acids. CDR3 DNA sequence: TGCGCCAGCAGCATAGTACAGGGGGCAGGCACCGGGGAGCTGTTTTTT. As protein: CASSIVQGAGTGELFF.

At least ten counts were recorded for this clonotype. The chain joins TRBV4-2 to TRBJ2-1, with 7 bases identical to TRBD1. This CDR3 comprises 15 residues. V shed 1 base and J 8 bases; nucleotides not matched to a gene: 8. CDR1 is LGHNA, CDR2 YNFKEQ, per germline. CDR3: CASSQGRDSDDEQFF. The CDR3 nucleotides read TGTGCCAGCAGCCAAGGCCGGGACAGTGACGATGAGCAGTTCTTC.